Listed below are T cell receptor beta chains from one sample, sequenced in a study of beta chain features in type 1 diabetes. The protocol was immunoSEQ multiplex PCR, while the TCRdb copy is restricted to in-frame clones and leaves out a portion. The sample lists approximately 380,000 clones, approximately 15% occurring once. The sample consisted of naive CD4+ T cells from blood. These receptors all stem from a young woman in good health. The CDR3 runs from the conserved cysteine through the conserved F or W. D genes are given only for firm matches. Part of the rows lack a size; the others show once, few, many or a class for expanded clones.

clone_size d_call j_call v_call cdr3_nt cdr3_aa
. TRBD1 TRBJ1-2 TRBV7-9 TGTGCCAGCAGCCCTTCCGGGACAGGGGCCTATGGCTACACCTTC CASSPSGTGAYGYTF
few . TRBJ2-3 TRBV29-1 TGCAGCGTCACCTACAGTCACACAGATACGCAGTATTTT CSVTYSHTDTQYF
few TRBD1 TRBJ1-2 TRBV28 TGTGCCAGCAGTTTGTCCGGACAGGGAAGGAGAAATGGCTACACCTTC CASSLSGQGRRNGYTF
once TRBD2 TRBJ2-7 TRBV28 TGTGCCAGCAGTTTAGGGGCTAGCGGTAGCTCCTACGAGCAGTACTTC CASSLGASGSSYEQYF
. . TRBJ2-7 TRBV4-1 TGCGCCAGCAGCCAAGATGACGGGATTAGCTCCTACGAGCAGTACTTC CASSQDDGISSYEQYF
. . TRBJ1-2 TRBV6-5 TGTGCCAGCAGTTCTGCTTTGGAGGGAGTTATCGGAGGCTACACCTTC CASSSALEGVIGGYTF
. TRBD2 TRBJ2-4 TRBV28 TGTGCCAGCAGTATGACGGGACTAGCGGGAGTCTTGAAAAACATTCAGTACTTC CASSMTGLAGVLKNIQYF
. . TRBJ2-2 TRBV9 TGTGCCAGCAGCGTCGCTGGAGGGAGCTCGAACACCGGGGAGCTGTTTTTT CASSVAGGSSNTGELFF
few . TRBJ2-5 TRBV20-1 TGCAGTGCTAGCTTCGAGACCCAGTACTTC CSASFETQYF
. . TRBJ1-1 TRBV5-1 TGCGCCAGCAGCTTGGCCTACTCGAACACTGAAGCTTTCTTT CASSLAYSNTEAFF
few . TRBJ2-5 TRBV5-6 TGTGCCAGCAGCCGGCTCCGGGGGCAAGAGACCCAGTACTTC CASSRLRGQETQYF
few TRBD2 TRBJ2-1 TRBV7-2 TGTGCCAGCAGCTCACTAGCGGCCCTGAGCTCCTACAATGAGCAGTTCTTC CASSSLAALSSYNEQFF
few TRBD1 TRBJ1-5 TRBV30 TGTGCCTGGAGTGGAAGTCAAACAGGGGCCGGCCAGCCCCAGCATTTT CAWSGSQTGAGQPQHF
few . TRBJ2-1 TRBV6-5 TGTGCCAGCAGTTACTCAGGGGCTGACTACAATGAGCAGTTCTTC CASSYSGADYNEQFF
few . TRBJ2-2 TRBV28 TGTGCCAGCAGTTTACGGTTCGGGGAGCTGTTTTTT CASSLRFGELFF
. . TRBJ1-5 TRBV7-2 TGTGCCAGCAGCTTCGGCCAGGGGAATCAGCCCCAGCATTTT CASSFGQGNQPQHF
. . TRBJ2-7 TRBV30 TGTGCCTGGAGCTCCGGACGACTAATTATTTACGAGCAGTACTTC CAWSSGRLIIYEQYF
. TRBD2 TRBJ2-3 TRBV30 TGTGCCTGGAGTGTCAAGGGGAGGGCGGCGGTTGGTACGCAGTATTTT CAWSVKGRAAVGTQYF
. . TRBJ2-1 TRBV30 TGTGCCTGGAGTGTACGCCTAGCGAACACCAATGAGCAGTTCTTC CAWSVRLANTNEQFF
few TRBD1 TRBJ2-7 TRBV28 TGTGCCAGCAGTTCCCCCAGGGGGCTCGACGAGCAGTACTTC CASSSPRGLDEQYF
few TRBD2 TRBJ2-5 TRBV5-1 TGCGCCAGCAGCCTATGGGGAGCGGGAGGGCCGGAAGAGACCCAGTACTTC CASSLWGAGGPEETQYF
few . TRBJ2-6 TRBV7-2 TGTGCCAGCAGCCCACCGAGCTCTGGGGCCAACGTCCTGACTTTC CASSPPSSGANVLTF
. TRBD2 TRBJ2-1 TRBV6-6 TGTGCCAGCAGTTACAGAGCGGGAGGTTTTGATGAGCAGTTCTTC CASSYRAGGFDEQFF
. . TRBJ2-3 TRBV5-4 TGTGCCAGCAGCTTGGCCAGGGTAACAGATACGCAGTATTTT CASSLARVTDTQYF
. . TRBJ2-5 TRBV7-9 TGTGCCAGCAGCCAGGGGGGGACCCAGTACTTC CASSQGGTQYF
few . TRBJ2-1 TRBV7-6 TGTGCCAGCAGCTCCGGGACATCCAACGGAGACAATGAGCAGTTCTTC CASSSGTSNGDNEQFF
. TRBD2 TRBJ2-5 TRBV25-1 TGTGCCAGCAGCCTACTTTCGCCGGGACTAGATCAAGAGACCCAGTACTTC CASSLLSPGLDQETQYF
. . TRBJ2-1 TRBV2 TGTGCCAGCAGGGCCTCAAATGAGCAGTTCTTC CASRASNEQFF
. TRBD1 TRBJ2-1 TRBV19 TGTGCCAGTAGTATTGAAGGGGGCAGTGAGTTCTTC CASSIEGGSEFF
few TRBD2 TRBJ2-5 TRBV7-2 TGTGCCAGCAGCTCGAAGCGGGGGGAGACCCAGTACTTC CASSSKRGETQYF
. TRBD2 TRBJ2-1 TRBV11-2 TGTGCCAGCAGTGTCGACGGGAGGCGGATCAATGAGCAGTTCTTC CASSVDGRRINEQFF
. TRBD1 TRBJ1-5 TRBV7-9 TGTGCCAGCAGCTTAGAGTGGACAGGCGGAAATCAGCCCCAGCATTTT CASSLEWTGGNQPQHF
few . TRBJ2-6 TRBV28 TGTGCCAGCAGTTTAGTGGGGCCAGGGGATAGCTCTGGGGCCAACGTCCTGACTTTC CASSLVGPGDSSGANVLTF
few TRBD1 TRBJ2-1 TRBV5-4 TGTGCCAGCAGCTTAACGGACAGGCTCGTTGGGAATGAGCAGTTCTTC CASSLTDRLVGNEQFF
. . TRBJ1-5 TRBV28 TGTGCCAGCAGTTCCCAGGGACAGCCCCAGCATTTT CASSSQGQPQHF
few TRBD1 TRBJ2-5 TRBV7-2 TGTGCCAGCAGCTGGGGACAGGGGAAGGAGACCCAGTACTTC CASSWGQGKETQYF
few TRBD1 TRBJ1-1 TRBV5-1 TGCGCCAGCAGCTTGGAAGGGACAGGCGTAAACACTGAAGCTTTCTTT CASSLEGTGVNTEAFF
. . TRBJ1-2 TRBV7-9 TGTGCCAGCAGCCGCGGGCAGCTGCCTAACTATGGCTACACCTTC CASSRGQLPNYGYTF
. . TRBJ2-7 TRBV7-2 TGTGCCAGCAGCTTGGAGGGATCAAATCCCTACGAGCAGTACTTC CASSLEGSNPYEQYF
. TRBD1 TRBJ1-2 TRBV5-6 TGTGCCAGCAGCGGAGACAGGGAATATAATGGCTACACCTTC CASSGDREYNGYTF
few . TRBJ1-1 TRBV30 TGTGCCTGGAGTGTACTCGGTGGGAACACTGAAGCTTTCTTT CAWSVLGGNTEAFF
. . TRBJ1-4 TRBV30 TGTGCCTGGAGCGAGGGGGGGATTAATGAAAAACTGTTTTTT CAWSEGGINEKLFF